This TCR beta chain was identified in a study of T cells after posttransplantation cyclophosphamide (dated by TCRdb to 2016 to 2017). Background on the whole study: Using TRB sequencing, the study followed how the T cell repertoire rebuilt after myeloablative bone marrow transplantation with posttransplantation cyclophosphamide given as GVHD prophylaxis. Samples from a few dozen PTCy-treated patients and approximately 16 related bone marrow donors of those patients were subjected to antigen receptor sequencing. Blood from all 35 or so PTCy patients with 1-year posttransplant specimens was subjected to TRB sequencing. Up to 3 additional blood samples from 2 to 5.2 years after transplant were also TRB-sequenced in 3 patients, as was pretransplant blood from several patients. TRA and TRB clonality were tightly correlated in roughly ten samples, so subsequent TCR analyses focused on TRB only. Public TRB sequences were queried against a database of over 3,600 sequences associated with responses to pathogens, tumor antigens, self-antigens and alloantigens.

The meaning of the sample's time point label: posttransplant day relative to BM transplant. The control cohort was about 10 patients given myeloablative marrow transplants with methotrexate plus a calcineurin inhibitor, sampled 1 year after transplant. Mononuclear cells from peripheral blood and bone marrow were separated by Ficoll-Hypaque density centrifugation and then cryopreserved. Broader findings and caveats from the paper: Donor-recipient similarity was low at 1-2 months but rose over the first year, and later blood repertoires were often dominated by donor CD8+ memory clones. Across approximately 41 patients, TRB clonality was highly associated with recipient CMV seropositivity and CMV reactivation, and PTCy diversity was similar to diversity in CNI/methotrexate controls. The TRB repertoires of T cells infiltrating skin or the GI tract showed only limited overlap with the TRB repertoires found in blood.

Its CDR3 holds 12 amino acids, cysteine through phenylalanine. Here the CDR3 DNA is all that survives: 36 bases in frame from base 1. Taken from the germline V gene, the CDR1 and CDR2 loops are SGHRS and YFSETQ. Trimming at the junction amounts to 5 bases on V and 3 bases on J, and the germline ends lie 8 bases apart. Genomic DNA was the input for TRB sequencing, which was run either with the immunoSEQ assay at survey resolution or with the hsTCRB kit. The source study handled its data this way. The immunoSEQ software handled the initial read processing, while the LymphoSeq R package was used for the repertoire analyses. Clonality was computed as 1 minus normalized Shannon entropy, and a Gini coefficient was also calculated for each TRB dataset. To infer phenotypes in unsorted samples, TRB sequences from sorted subsets of the recipient or donor were mapped onto the unsorted samples of the same recipient. TCRdb took over this immuneACCESS table, retaining in-frame rearrangements with V and J assigned. Such tables are incomplete; in checked studies, under half of the missing clones stem from an unresolved V gene, and the remainder is unexplained. That table gives V, J and clone size, and the DNA gave D and trimming. The sample table lists over 7,500 clones, 88% of them with a count of one. The biggest ten clones account for roughly a quarter of the sample.

This clone was counted a single time. The specificity of this receptor is unknown. No clone much larger than this one lies a single base away; base qualities are absent. This receptor was taken from a male patient aged 25 to 39 who received an allogeneic stem cell transplant from an unrelated donor, was CMV-positive, and had no GVHD. Some T cells present after a transplant may be cells of the graft donor. The sequence links TRBV5-1 to TRBJ1-2, with the D gene not confidently named. The starting material was PBMCs, obtained after an allogeneic stem cell transplant with a calcineurin inhibitor and methotrexate. The CDR3 reads CASRAGDYGYTF. The base sequence is TGCGCCAGCAGGGCGGGAGACTATGGCTACACCTTC.